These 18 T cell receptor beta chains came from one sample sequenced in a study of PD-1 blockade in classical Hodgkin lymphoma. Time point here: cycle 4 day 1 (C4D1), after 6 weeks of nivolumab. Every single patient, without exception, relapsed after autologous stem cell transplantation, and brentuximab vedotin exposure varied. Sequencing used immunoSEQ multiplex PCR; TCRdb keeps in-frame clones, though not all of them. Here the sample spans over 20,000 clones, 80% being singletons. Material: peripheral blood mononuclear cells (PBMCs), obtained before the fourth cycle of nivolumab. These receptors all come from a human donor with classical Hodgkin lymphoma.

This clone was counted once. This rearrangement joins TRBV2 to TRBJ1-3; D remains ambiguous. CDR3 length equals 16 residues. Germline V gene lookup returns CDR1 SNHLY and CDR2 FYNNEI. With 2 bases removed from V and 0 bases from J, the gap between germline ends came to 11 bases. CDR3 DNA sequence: TGTGCCAGCAGTGAAACGGAAGCTGGCTCTGGAAACACCATATATTTT. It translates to CASSETEAGSGNTIYF.

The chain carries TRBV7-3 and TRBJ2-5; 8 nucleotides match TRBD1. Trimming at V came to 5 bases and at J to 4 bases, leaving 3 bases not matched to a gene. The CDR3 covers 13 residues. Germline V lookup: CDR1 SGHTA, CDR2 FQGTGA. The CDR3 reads CASSPQGGETQYF. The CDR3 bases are TGTGCCAGCAGCCCACAGGGGGGAGAGACCCAGTACTTC.

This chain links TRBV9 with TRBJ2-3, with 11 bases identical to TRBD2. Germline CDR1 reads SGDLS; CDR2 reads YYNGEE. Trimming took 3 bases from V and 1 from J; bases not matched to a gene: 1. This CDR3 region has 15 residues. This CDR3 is CASSELAGGTDTQYF. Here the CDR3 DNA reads TGTGCCAGCAGCGAACTAGCGGGGGGCACAGATACGCAGTATTTT.

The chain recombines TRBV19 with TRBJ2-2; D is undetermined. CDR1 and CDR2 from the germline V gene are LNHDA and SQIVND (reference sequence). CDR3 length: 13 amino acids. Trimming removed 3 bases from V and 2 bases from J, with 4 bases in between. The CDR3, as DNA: TGTGCCAGTAGTATTCCTAACACCGGGGAGCTGTTTTTT. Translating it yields CASSIPNTGELFF. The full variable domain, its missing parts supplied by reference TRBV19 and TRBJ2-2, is DGGITQSPKYLFRKEGQNVTLSCEQNLNHDAMYWYRQDPGQGLRLIYYSQIVNDFQKGDIAEGYSVSREKKESFPLTVTSAQKNPTAFYLCASSIPNTGELFFGEGSRLTVL.

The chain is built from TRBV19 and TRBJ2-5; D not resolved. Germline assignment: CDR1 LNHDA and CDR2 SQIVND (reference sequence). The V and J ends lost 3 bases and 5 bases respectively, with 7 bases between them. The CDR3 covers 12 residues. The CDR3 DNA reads TGTGCCAGTAGTATGAGGAAGGAGACCCAGTACTTC. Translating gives CASSMRKETQYF.

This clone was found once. The CDR3 sequence: CATERGGGGNYGYTF. The CDR3 region has the DNA TGTGCCACCGAAAGAGGGGGCGGGGGAAACTATGGCTACACCTTC. The rearrangement joins TRBV21-1 to TRBJ1-2. TRBV21-1 corresponds to a pseudogene. The CDR3 contains 15 residues.

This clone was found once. CDR3 sequence reads: CASSLGGGNEQYF. For the CDR3, the DNA is TGTGCCAGCAGCTTAGGTGGAGGTAACGAGCAGTACTTC. The chain links TRBV7-6 to TRBJ2-7; D may be TRBD2 (5 bases). The V end was cut by 1 base, the J end by 5 bases, with 9 bases between. Germline V gene lookup returns CDR1 SGHVS and CDR2 FNYEAQ. The CDR3 extends over 13 amino acids.

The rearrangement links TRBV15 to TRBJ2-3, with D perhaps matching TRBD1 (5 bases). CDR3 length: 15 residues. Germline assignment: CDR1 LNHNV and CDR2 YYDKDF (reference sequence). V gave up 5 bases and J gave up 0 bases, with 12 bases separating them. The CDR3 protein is CATSSPGSSTDTQYF. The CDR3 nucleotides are TGTGCCACCAGCTCGCCAGGGTCTAGCACAGATACGCAGTATTTT.

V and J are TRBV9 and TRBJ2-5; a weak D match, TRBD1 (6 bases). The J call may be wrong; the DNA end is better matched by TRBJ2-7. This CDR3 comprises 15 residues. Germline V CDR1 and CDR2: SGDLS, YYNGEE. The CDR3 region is CASSVGQGISYEQYF. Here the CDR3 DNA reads TGTGCCAGCAGCGTAGGGCAGGGGATATCCTACGAGCAGTACTTC.

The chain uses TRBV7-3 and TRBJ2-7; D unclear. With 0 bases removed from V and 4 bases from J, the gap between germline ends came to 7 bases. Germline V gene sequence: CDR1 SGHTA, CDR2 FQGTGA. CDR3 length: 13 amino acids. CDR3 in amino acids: CASSLTYGYEQYF. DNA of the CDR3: TGTGCCAGCAGCTTAACGTATGGGTACGAGCAGTACTTC.

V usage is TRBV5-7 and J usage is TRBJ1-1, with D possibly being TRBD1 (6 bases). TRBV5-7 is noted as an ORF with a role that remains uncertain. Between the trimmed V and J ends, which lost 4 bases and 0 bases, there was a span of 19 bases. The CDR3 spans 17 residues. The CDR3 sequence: CASSPLLGRDMNTEAFF. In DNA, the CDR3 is TGTGCCAGCAGCCCGCTACTTGGGAGGGACATGAACACTGAAGCTTTCTTT.

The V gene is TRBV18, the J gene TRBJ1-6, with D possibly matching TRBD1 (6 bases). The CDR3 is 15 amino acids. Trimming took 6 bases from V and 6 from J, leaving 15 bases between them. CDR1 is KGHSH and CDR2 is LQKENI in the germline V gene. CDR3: CASSLSGAINSPLHF. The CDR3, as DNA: TGTGCCAGCTCTCTATCGGGGGCAATTAATTCACCCCTCCACTTT.

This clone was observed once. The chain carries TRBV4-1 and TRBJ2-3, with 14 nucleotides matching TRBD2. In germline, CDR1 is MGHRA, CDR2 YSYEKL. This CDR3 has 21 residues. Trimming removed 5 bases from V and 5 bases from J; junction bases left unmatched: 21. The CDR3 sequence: CASSTPGGLAGAGFSQDTQYF. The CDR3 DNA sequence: TGCGCCAGCAGCACCCCCGGGGGACTAGCGGGAGCAGGGTTTAGTCAAGATACGCAGTATTTT.

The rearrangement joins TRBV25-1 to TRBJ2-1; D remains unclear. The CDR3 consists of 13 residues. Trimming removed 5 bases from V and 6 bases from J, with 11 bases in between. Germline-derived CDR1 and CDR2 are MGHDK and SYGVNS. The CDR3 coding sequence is TGTGCCAGCAGTTCTCCTGGCGGCAATGAGCAGTTCTTC. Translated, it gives CASSSPGGNEQFF.

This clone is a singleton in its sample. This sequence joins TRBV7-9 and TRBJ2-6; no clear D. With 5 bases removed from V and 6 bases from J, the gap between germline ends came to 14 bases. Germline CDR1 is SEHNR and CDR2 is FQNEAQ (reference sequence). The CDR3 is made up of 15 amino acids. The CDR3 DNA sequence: TGTGCCAGCAGCAATCCAGGCTTCGAGGCCAACGTCCTGACTTTC. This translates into CASSNPGFEANVLTF.

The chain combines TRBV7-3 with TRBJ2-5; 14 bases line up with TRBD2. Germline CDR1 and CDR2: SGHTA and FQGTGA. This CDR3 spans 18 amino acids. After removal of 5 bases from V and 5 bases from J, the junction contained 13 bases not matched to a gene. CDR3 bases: TGTGCCAGCAGCCCTCTGGGACTAGCGGGAGTGATGGGGGAGACCCAGTACTTC. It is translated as CASSPLGLAGVMGETQYF.

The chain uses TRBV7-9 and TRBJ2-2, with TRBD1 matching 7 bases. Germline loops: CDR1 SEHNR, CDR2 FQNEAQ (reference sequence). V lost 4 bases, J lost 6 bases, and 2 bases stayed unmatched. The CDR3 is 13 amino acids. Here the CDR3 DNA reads TGTGCCAGCAGCTCAACAGGGGCCGGGGAGCTGTTTTTT. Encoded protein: CASSSTGAGELFF.

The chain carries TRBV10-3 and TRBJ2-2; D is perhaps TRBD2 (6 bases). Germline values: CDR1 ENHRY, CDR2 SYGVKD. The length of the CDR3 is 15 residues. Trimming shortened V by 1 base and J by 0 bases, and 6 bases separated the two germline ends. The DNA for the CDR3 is TGTGCCATCAGTGAGTGGGGGGCGAACACCGGGGAGCTGTTTTTT. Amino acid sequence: CAISEWGANTGELFF.